In this sample, the clone carrying this T cell receptor beta chain turned up many times. Its antigen is unknown. From RNA, the CDR3 regions of TCR beta chains were amplified and sequenced. Second-round multiplex PCR came after first-round RT-PCR with HTBI primers. TCRdb called the multiplex PCR reads again in MiXCR, with one record for every CDR3 protein. The data show a few hundred thousand distinct CDR3 sequences, 20% to 25% seen once. The CDR3 consists of 14 residues. The V gene end was trimmed by 6 bases and the J gene end by 1 base; junction bases not matched to a gene: 4. This record belongs to a study of Graves' ophthalmopathy and Graves' hyperthyroidism. Findings and limits, study-wide: A 13-signature model separated ophthalmopathy from stable hyperthyroidism, 85% to 90% sensitivity, around 79% specificity.

The sequence derives from a woman between 45 and 60 years old with Graves' ophthalmopathy. What was sequenced was peripheral blood. This rearrangement joins TRBV12-3 or TRBV12-4 to TRBJ2-7, with 9 bases fitting TRBD2. CDR3 sequence (DNA): TGTGCCAGCAGCCCCGCGGGGGGGTCCTACGAGCAGTACTTC. Protein product: CASSPAGGSYEQYF.